Listed here are 26 T cell receptor beta chains from one sample, sequenced in a study of T cell repertoires in cytomegalovirus infection. TCRdb reprocessed the reads via MiXCR and lists one record per CDR3 protein. Of nearly 650,000 distinct CDR3 sequences in the sample, roughly a quarter were seen once. Sample: CD8+ T cells from PBMCs. Source of these receptors: a human donor in good health (CMV status not recorded). Some clones in this sample may be carry-over from other donors' samples.

V gene TRBV4-3 combines with J gene TRBJ1-1; D is perhaps TRBD1 (6 bases). The ends were cut back, 3 bases at V and 0 bases at J, with 17 bases in the middle. CDR3 length: 17 amino acids. The germline gives CDR1 LGHNA, CDR2 YSLEER. CDR3 amino acids: CASSHGGRGAVNTEAFF. In nucleotides, the CDR3 is TGCGCCAGCAGCCACGGGGGGCGGGGGGCGGTGAACACTGAAGCTTTCTTT.

The V and J genes are TRBV29-1 and TRBJ1-5; 8 nucleotides match TRBD1. Trimming cost V 6 bases and J 0 bases; bases outside gene matches: 1. CDR3 length equals 13 residues. Germline assignment: CDR1 SQVTM and CDR2 ANQGSEA. The CDR3 nucleotides read TGCAGCGTGGGGACAGGTAGCAATCAGCCCCAGCATTTT. Amino acids: CSVGTGSNQPQHF. Looking up the rest from reference TRBV29-1 and TRBJ1-5 gives the full variable domain: SAVISQKPSRDICQRGTSLTIQCQVDSQVTMMFWYRQQPGQSLTLIATANQGSEATYESGFVIDKFPISRPNLTFSTLTVSNMSPEDSSIYLCSVGTGSNQPQHFGDGTRLSIL.

The sample holds many counts of this clonotype. The chain couples TRBV7-9 to TRBJ1-1; D is unresolved. There are 13 residues in the CDR3. V was pared by 1 base and J by 7 bases, with 10 bases between. Germline CDR1 SEHNR, CDR2 FQNEAQ (reference sequence). CDR3 sequence (DNA): TGTGCCAGCAGCTTAGGGCAGTCCCTTGAAGCTTTCTTT. Its translation is CASSLGQSLEAFF.

This clonotype was picked up a small number of times. This chain connects TRBV5-5 to TRBJ1-1; D gene uncertain. CDR1 and CDR2 from the germline V gene are SGHKS and YYEKEE (reference sequence). With 1 base removed from V and 0 bases from J, the gap between germline ends came to 7 bases. The CDR3 is 14 amino acids. The CDR3 sequence: CASSLHRMNTEAFF. In DNA form, the CDR3 reads TGTGCCAGCAGCTTGCACCGTATGAACACTGAAGCTTTCTTT.

This clonotype showed up many times. CDR3 region: CASSHPLDRELNQPQHF. In DNA, the CDR3 is TGTGCCAGCAGCCACCCCCTGGACAGGGAATTAAATCAGCCCCAGCATTTT. This chain uses TRBV7-4 with TRBJ1-5; 8 nucleotides match TRBD1. The V and J ends lost 5 bases and 4 bases, in that order; junction bases with no gene match: 13. This CDR3 region has 17 residues. Germline V gene lookup returns CDR1 SGHVT and CDR2 SQSDAQ.

This clonotype turned up a few times. The rearrangement uses TRBV20-1 and TRBJ1-2; D might be TRBD1 (6 bases). The CDR3 runs to 15 residues. Germline V gene lookup returns CDR1 DFQATT and CDR2 SNEGSKA (reference sequence). The ends were cut back, 1 base at V and 7 bases at J, with 19 bases in the middle. Written as DNA, the CDR3 is TGCAGTGCTAGAGGAGGGGGACACAGGGAGTCTGGCTACACCTTC. It codes for CSARGGGHRESGYTF.

This rearrangement joins TRBV20-1 to TRBJ1-2; weak D call: TRBD1 (5 bases). V lost 5 bases and J 1 base, leaving 14 bases between the germline ends. Germline V CDR1 and CDR2: DFQATT, SNEGSKA (reference sequence). This CDR3 contains 14 residues. The DNA of the CDR3 is TGCAGTGCTGCGGCAGGGTTTGGTAACTATGGCTACACCTTC. It specifies CSAAAGFGNYGYTF.

Worth noting for this clonotype: One end of the junction fails to match germline, which may point to a read error. The chain combines TRBV6-6 with TRBJ2-3; 14 nucleotides match TRBD2. Germline loops: CDR1 MNHNY, CDR2 SVGAGI (reference sequence). This CDR3 has 19 residues. The CDR3 DNA sequence: TGTGCCAGCAGTAATTCTGGACTAGCGGGGGGTCCCTTCACAGATACACAGTATTTT. It encodes CASSNSGLAGGPFTDTQYF.

This clonotype was detected once. The chain is built from TRBV6-2 or TRBV6-3 and TRBJ2-7; tentatively, D is TRBD1 or TRBD2 (5 bases each). The V end lost 8 bases, the J end lost 2 bases, and 19 bases lay between the germline ends. Germline V CDR1 and CDR2: MNHEY, SVGEGT. This CDR3 spans 15 amino acids. The CDR3 here is CASSPTGAGTYEQYV. CDR3 sequence (DNA): TGTGCCAGCTCACCAACCGGGGCCGGTACCTACGAGCAGTACGTC.

Concerning this clonotype: Just one base apart from a much larger clone, this may be a read error. The J gene is TRBJ2-3, the V gene TRBV7-6; 11 bases map to TRBD1. The CDR3 is 17 amino acids. Germline lookup yields CDR1 SGHVS and CDR2 FNYEAQ. The ends lost 3 bases at V and 4 bases at J; junction bases unmatched: 9. Here the CDR3 reads CASSLTGTGGVADTQYF. The CDR3 DNA sequence: TGTGCCAGCAGCTTGACCGGGACAGGGGGTGTAGCAGATACGCAGTATTTT.

The rearrangement uses TRBV29-1 and TRBJ1-2; D is uncertain. Trimming removed 3 bases at V and 8 bases at J, with 10 bases between. The germline V gene encodes CDR1 SQVTM and CDR2 ANQGSEA. The CDR3 spans 11 residues. CDR3 sequence reads: CSVDDETGYTF. The CDR3 coding sequence is TGCAGCGTTGACGATGAAACCGGCTACACCTTC.

This chain links TRBV27 with TRBJ2-1; 9 nucleotides align to TRBD1. Germline values: CDR1 MNHEY, CDR2 SMNVEV (reference sequence). V dropped 4 bases and J dropped 7; count of bases not matched to a gene: 8. The CDR3 sequence is 15 residues long. The CDR3 region is CASSSRDRARNEQFF. Here the CDR3 DNA reads TGTGCCAGCAGTTCCCGGGACAGGGCCAGAAATGAGCAGTTCTTC.

The chain couples TRBV6-6 to TRBJ2-7; TRBD1 aligns across 9 bases. Per the germline V gene, CDR1 is MNHNY and CDR2 is SVGAGI (reference sequence). V shed 5 bases, J shed 6 bases, and the junction held 11 bases outside the gene matches. This CDR3 region has 15 residues. The CDR3 DNA sequence: TGTGCCAGCAGTCCCAACAGGGGGCTCTTGGGCGAGCAGTACGTC. Its translation: CASSPNRGLLGEQYV.

This clonotype was seen many times. The gene calls are TRBV19 and TRBJ1-1; no reliable D call. The germline gives CDR1 LNHDA, CDR2 SQIVND (reference sequence). V gave up 2 bases and J gave up 0 bases, with 4 bases separating them. The CDR3 has 13 amino acids. The CDR3 spells CASSIRLNTEAFF. The CDR3 nucleotides are TGTGCCAGTAGTATAAGGTTGAACACTGAAGCTTTCTTT. Combining the CDR3 with reference TRBV19 and TRBJ1-1 gives the whole variable domain DGGITQSPKYLFRKEGQNVTLSCEQNLNHDAMYWYRQDPGQGLRLIYYSQIVNDFQKGDIAEGYSVSREKKESFPLTVTSAQKNPTAFYLCASSIRLNTEAFFGQGTRLTVV.

This clonotype was counted between two and nine times. CDR3: CASSQAPGQENTEAFF. The CDR3 DNA reads as TGTGCCAGCAGCCAAGCCCCGGGACAGGAGAACACTGAAGCTTTCTTT. The rearrangement joins TRBV4-2 to TRBJ1-1, with 8 positions matching TRBD1. This CDR3 has 16 amino acids. The junction had 5 bases not matched to a gene; V was cut back by 1 base and J by 1 base. Germline assignment: CDR1 LGHNA and CDR2 YNFKEQ.

The gene calls are TRBV7-9 and TRBJ2-3; a weak D match, TRBD1 (6 bases). V was shortened by 2 bases and J by 5 bases, with 14 bases between the two germline ends. Germline loops: CDR1 SEHNR, CDR2 FQNEAQ (reference sequence). The CDR3 sequence is 15 residues long. CDR3 in DNA: TGTGCCAGCAGCTTATCTGGCAGGGGCGGAGATACGCAGTATTTT. Its protein product is CASSLSGRGGDTQYF.

There are a few counts of this clonotype. V is TRBV20-1 and J is TRBJ2-3, with 8 bases fitting TRBD1. This CDR3 has 15 amino acids. Germline loops: CDR1 DFQATT, CDR2 SNEGSKA (reference sequence). J gave up 3 bases and V 6 bases, and 11 bases lay outside the gene matches. The CDR3 nucleotides are TGCAGTGCCCTGAGCCCGGGACAGGCGACAGATACGCAGTATTTT. This encodes CSALSPGQATDTQYF.

This clonotype appeared a few times. The rearrangement uses TRBV10-3 and TRBJ2-7; 12 bases line up with TRBD2. Germline assignment: CDR1 ENHRY and CDR2 SYGVKD. Trimming cost V 0 bases and J 5 bases; bases outside gene matches: 2. The CDR3 runs to 15 residues. The CDR3 loop reads CAISESASGGDEQYF. CDR3 in DNA: TGTGCCATCAGTGAGTCCGCTAGCGGGGGGGACGAGCAGTACTTC.

J is TRBJ2-7 and V is TRBV7-9, with 12 bases aligning to TRBD2. Germline V CDR1 and CDR2: SEHNR, FQNEAQ (reference sequence). V shed 4 bases, J shed 4 bases, and the junction held 5 bases outside the gene matches. This CDR3 comprises 15 residues. The CDR3 here is CASSSRTSGEYEQYF. The CDR3 DNA is TGTGCCAGCAGCTCCAGGACTAGCGGGGAATACGAGCAGTACTTC.

This clonotype was seen many times. The rearrangement links TRBV7-9 to TRBJ1-5, with D possibly TRBD1 on 6 matching bases. CDR3 length equals 19 residues. V dropped 1 base and J dropped 0 bases, with 19 bases sitting between them. Germline CDR1 and CDR2: SEHNR and FQNEAQ (reference sequence). CDR3 in amino acids: CASSLGGKGGMDSNQPQHF. The CDR3 DNA follows: TGTGCCAGCAGCTTAGGGGGAAAGGGGGGGATGGATAGCAATCAGCCCCAGCATTTT. The variable domain in full, completed from reference TRBV7-9 and TRBJ1-5, reads DTGVSQNPRHKITKRGQNVTFRCDPISEHNRLYWYRQTLGQGPEFLTYFQNEAQLEKSRLLSDRFSAERPKGSFSTLEIQRTEQGDSAMYLCASSLGGKGGMDSNQPQHFGDGTRLSIL.

V is TRBV6-2 or TRBV6-3 and J is TRBJ2-7; tentatively, D is TRBD1 or TRBD2 (5 bases each). There are 17 residues in the CDR3. Germline V gene sequence: CDR1 MNHEY, CDR2 SVGEGT. The V gene lost 0 bases and the J gene lost 4 bases, with 19 bases spanning the gap. DNA for the CDR3: TGTGCCAGCAGTTACTCAAATACGGGGCCGGAATTTTACGAGCAGTACGTC. Its translation is CASSYSNTGPEFYEQYV.

This clonotype was picked up a small number of times. This chain joins TRBV20-1 and TRBJ2-3, with 9 bases aligning to TRBD2. Germline CDR1 is DFQATT and CDR2 is SNEGSKA (reference sequence). This CDR3 has 17 amino acids. The trim removed 3 bases at V and 1 base at J, leaving 11 bases unmatched. The CDR3 DNA reads TGCAGTGCTAGCCCTTTTTTAGCGGGGGCCCGCACAGATACGCAGTATTTT. This encodes CSASPFLAGARTDTQYF.

This clonotype was seen more than once but under ten times. The V and J genes are TRBV6-5 and TRBJ2-5; possibly TRBD2 for D (6 bases). The CDR3 covers 14 residues. Germline V gives CDR1 MNHEY, CDR2 SVGAGI. V shed 5 bases and J shed 1 base, with 11 bases lying between them. The DNA for the CDR3 is TGTGCCAGCAGTCCCCCAGCGGGCCAAGAGACCCAGTACTTC. Its protein is CASSPPAGQETQYF.

This clonotype showed up many times. A read error may account for a junction end that differs from germline. The J gene is TRBJ2-1, the V gene TRBV27, with a tentative D call TRBD1 (6 bases). This CDR3 is 14 amino acids long. Germline-derived CDR1 and CDR2 are MNHEY and SMNVEV (reference sequence). CDR3 residues: CASSISTGTDEQFF. The DNA of the CDR3 is TGTGCCAGCAGTATATCGACAGGAACCGATGAGCAGTTCTTC.

The table lists this clonotype with a few counts. This chain uses TRBV28 with TRBJ2-1; weak D call: TRBD1 (8 bases). The CDR3 extends over 15 amino acids. Germline assignment: CDR1 MDHEN and CDR2 SYDVKM. V lost 5 bases to trimming and J lost 4 bases, with 15 bases between them. CDR3 protein: CASSVTGGAYNEQFF. In nucleotides, the CDR3 is TGTGCCAGCAGTGTAACAGGGGGGGCGTACAATGAGCAGTTCTTC.

This clonotype appeared many times. The V and J genes are TRBV6-2 or TRBV6-3 and TRBJ2-1; D is possibly TRBD1 (5 bases). Germline V CDR1 and CDR2: MNHEY, SVGEGT. Trimming removed 4 bases at V and 7 bases at J, with 20 bases between. There are 16 residues in the CDR3. The CDR3 is CASSSPFTDRRNEQFF. The DNA for the CDR3 is TGTGCCAGCAGTTCGCCCTTTACCGACAGACGTAATGAGCAGTTCTTC.